Shown below are 18 T cell receptor beta chains from a single sample sequenced in a study of blood T cell repertoires in COVID-19. Clones were sequenced by immunoSEQ multiplex PCR, and TCRdb holds only the in-frame ones, with some missing. The repertoire has about 400,000 clones, roughly 89% of them found once; the top ten carry 1.7%. The sequenced material came from PBMCs or T cells enriched from blood (not recorded which). The receptors stem from a woman in her twenties or thirties who had recovered from COVID-19.

In the case of this clone: Distinct nucleotide sequences in the sample also encode this CDR3. V and J are TRBV29-1 and TRBJ1-1; tentative D call: TRBD1 (6 bases). V lost 7 bases and J 1 base, leaving 10 bases between the germline ends. Germline V gives CDR1 SQVTM, CDR2 ANQGSEA. The CDR3 totals 12 residues. CDR3 bases: TGCAGCGGAGGACAGAGGAACACTGAAGCTTTCTTT. The encoded protein is CSGGQRNTEAFF.

Worth noting for this clone: The germline gene is not matched at one end of the junction; a read error may be the cause. The chain links TRBV7-3 to TRBJ1-1, with unresolved D. CDR3 length: 13 amino acids. Germline CDR1 SGHTA, CDR2 FQGTGA. CDR3 in DNA: TGTGCCAGCAGCATAACAGCGAACACTGAAGCTTTCTTT. Translation gives CASSITANTEAFF.

This chain uses TRBV10-3 with TRBJ2-2; 13 nucleotides line up with TRBD2. The CDR3 length is 15 residues. The V gene end was trimmed by 7 bases and the J gene end by 4 bases; junction bases not matched to a gene: 3. Germline lookup yields CDR1 ENHRY and CDR2 SYGVKD. CDR3 sequence reads: CAIKGLAGATGELFF. Written as DNA, the CDR3 is TGTGCCATCAAAGGACTAGCGGGAGCCACCGGGGAGCTGTTTTTT.

The chain employs TRBV6-5 and TRBJ2-7; weak D call: TRBD1 (5 bases). The CDR3 totals 14 residues. V lost 0 bases to trimming and J lost 4 bases, with 10 bases between them. CDR1 is MNHEY, CDR2 SVGAGI, per germline. This CDR3 is CASSYSGASYEQYF. The CDR3 DNA sequence: TGTGCCAGCAGTTACTCAGGGGCATCGTACGAGCAGTACTTC.

This chain uses TRBV27 with TRBJ1-5; 7 bases align to TRBD1. The V and J ends lost 4 bases and 2 bases, in that order; junction bases with no gene match: 5. This CDR3 spans 15 amino acids. Germline assignment: CDR1 MNHEY and CDR2 SMNVEV (reference sequence). The CDR3, as DNA: TGTGCCAGCAGTTCCTACAGGGGTGGCAATCAGCCCCAGCATTTT. Translated: CASSSYRGGNQPQHF.

This sequence joins TRBV28 and TRBJ1-4; D is ambiguous. V was cut by 6 bases and J by 3 bases, with 11 bases left in between. The CDR3 is 14 amino acids. CDR1 is MDHEN, CDR2 SYDVKM, per germline. The DNA for the CDR3 is TGTGCCAGCAGCCGAGGAGGACCTAATGAAAAACTGTTTTTT. The encoded protein is CASSRGGPNEKLFF.

The CDR3 sequence is CASSESGRIDTQYF. CDR3 bases: TGCGCCAGCAGTGAGAGCGGGAGAATAGATACGCAGTATTTT. The V call is TRBV10-2, the J call TRBJ2-3, with 8 positions matching TRBD2. The CDR3 runs 14 residues. CDR1 WSHSY and CDR2 SAAADI come from the germline V gene. Trimming at V came to 2 bases and at J to 5 bases, leaving 3 bases not matched to a gene.

Many counts were recorded for this clone. The chain joins TRBV7-9 to TRBJ1-3, with 7 bases fitting TRBD1. Unmatched junction bases numbered 7, after V lost 5 bases and J lost 15 bases. The V gene's germline CDR1 is SEHNR and CDR2 FQNEAQ (reference sequence). The CDR3 consists of 11 residues. The CDR3 here is CASSPGHRGYF. The CDR3 bases are TGTGCCAGCAGCCCGGGGCACAGGGGATATTTT.

The chain has TRBV5-4 and TRBJ2-3, with D possibly TRBD2 on 6 matching bases. The CDR3 has 14 residues. Looked up from germline, CDR1 is SGHNT and CDR2 is YYREEE (reference sequence). Between the trimmed V and J ends, which lost 4 bases and 3 bases, there was a span of 12 bases. This CDR3 is CASSAGLATDTQYF. CDR3 bases: TGTGCCAGCAGCGCTGGGCTAGCGACAGATACGCAGTATTTT.

The rearrangement links TRBV10-1 to TRBJ2-5; D is possibly TRBD2 (5 bases). Germline V gene lookup returns CDR1 WNHNN and CDR2 SYGVQD (reference sequence). This CDR3 comprises 15 residues. Trimming took 5 bases from V and 4 from J, leaving 17 bases between them. CDR3 residues: CASSPSTRRRETQYF. CDR3 sequence (DNA): TGCGCCAGCAGTCCCTCCACGAGGAGGCGAGAGACCCAGTACTTC.

This sequence joins TRBV4-1 and TRBJ1-1; D may be TRBD1 (5 bases). Germline V gene data show CDR1 as MGHRA and CDR2 as YSYEKL. The CDR3 loop spans 17 amino acids. V was cut by 1 base and J by 11 bases, with 26 bases left in between. The DNA of the CDR3 is TGCGCCAGCAGCCAAGTAGGGATTCAGCCAGCCGGCCGGGGGGCTTTCTTT. Its translation: CASSQVGIQPAGRGAFF.

The chain carries TRBV7-2 and TRBJ2-1, with D perhaps matching TRBD2 (6 bases). CDR1 and CDR2 from the germline V gene are SGHTA and FQGNSA. V lost 11 bases and J lost 5, with 19 bases in between. CDR3 length: 14 residues. The CDR3 DNA follows: TGTGCCGGGGCTTGGGGTCTAGCGAACAATGAGCAGTTCTTC. Amino acid sequence: CAGAWGLANNEQFF. Full variable domain (rest looked up from reference TRBV7-2 and TRBJ2-1): GAGVSQSPSNKVTEKGKDVELRCDPISGHTALYWYRQSLGQGLEFLIYFQGNSAPDKSGLPSDRFSAERTGGSVSTLTIQRTQQEDSAVYLCAGAWGLANNEQFFGPGTRLTVL.

The chain recombines TRBV6-5 with TRBJ1-1, with TRBD1 identical over 7 bases. V trimming: 5 bases; J trimming: 1 base; junction bases outside the gene matches: 4. This CDR3 is built from 14 residues. Germline V lookup: CDR1 MNHEY, CDR2 SVGAGI. CDR3 loop: CASSHYRGNTEAFF. The DNA of the CDR3 is TGTGCCAGCAGTCATTACAGGGGGAACACTGAAGCTTTCTTT.

On this clone itself: This sample includes further DNA sequences coding for the same CDR3. The chain combines TRBV27 with TRBJ1-5; TRBD1 aligns across 9 bases. The trim removed 6 bases at V and 0 bases at J, leaving 0 bases unmatched. Germline-derived CDR1 and CDR2 are MNHEY and SMNVEV (reference sequence). The CDR3 has 14 residues. This CDR3 reads CASRQGASNQPQHF. CDR3 DNA: TGTGCCAGCAGACAGGGGGCTAGCAATCAGCCCCAGCATTTT.

The gene calls are TRBV5-6 and TRBJ2-2; 10 bases align to TRBD2. This CDR3 has 17 amino acids. Trimming took 1 base from V and 7 from J; bases not matched to a gene: 10. Germline values: CDR1 SGHDT, CDR2 YYEEEE. In DNA, the CDR3 is TGTGCCAGCAGCTTGAGGGCTAGCGGGAGCTGGGTCGGGGAGCTGTTTTTT. Translation gives CASSLRASGSWVGELFF.

The chain joins TRBV5-4 to TRBJ1-1, with a weak D call TRBD1 (6 bases). Trimming took off 3 bases at V and 7 bases at J, with 13 bases between the two ends. Germline loops: CDR1 SGHNT, CDR2 YYREEE (reference sequence). This CDR3 has 13 residues. CDR3 in amino acids: CASSWGQIGEAFF. DNA of the CDR3: TGTGCCAGCAGCTGGGGACAAATAGGTGAAGCTTTCTTT.

J is TRBJ1-1 and V is TRBV9; 7 nucleotides agree with TRBD1. Germline CDR1 reads SGDLS; CDR2 reads YYNGEE. CDR3 length equals 13 residues. The trim removed 5 bases at V and 3 bases at J, leaving 4 bases unmatched. The CDR3 loop is CASSPGQHTEAFF. The CDR3 nucleotides are TGTGCCAGCAGTCCGGGACAGCACACTGAAGCTTTCTTT.

The chain employs TRBV6-5 and TRBJ1-2, with 9 bases matching TRBD1. Germline CDR1 is MNHEY and CDR2 is SVGAGI. V lost 6 bases to trimming and J lost 9 bases; unmatched junction nucleotides: 5. The CDR3 contains 12 residues. CDR3 amino acids: CASSPGQGRYTF. The CDR3 nucleotides are TGTGCCAGCAGCCCCGGACAGGGGCGCTACACCTTC.